The 25 T cell receptor beta chains presented below share a single source sample, sequenced in a study of T cell responses to AZD1222 COVID-19 vaccine. Clones were read by immunoSEQ multiplex PCR, and TCRdb kept only the in-frame ones, dropping some. The top ten hold less than 3% of the sample, which has 150,000 to 200,000 clones, over 85% seen once. The input for sequencing was peripheral blood, taken on day 0 of AZD1222 vaccination. These receptors originate from an adult in good health.

This chain joins TRBV7-8 and TRBJ2-2, with TRBD2 matching over 8 bases. V lost 3 bases to trimming and J lost 1 base; unmatched junction nucleotides: 4. Germline V CDR1 and CDR2: SGHVS, FQNEAQ. The CDR3 loop spans 16 amino acids. The CDR3 DNA is TGTGCCAGCAGCTTCCCGGGACTAGGGAACACCGGGGAGCTGTTTTTT. Translated, it gives CASSFPGLGNTGELFF. Based on the CDR3 plus reference TRBV7-8 and TRBJ2-2, the full variable domain is GAGVSQSPRYKVAKRGQDVALRCDPISGHVSLFWYQQALGQGPEFLTYFQNEAQLDKSGLPSDRFFAERPEGSVSTLKIQRTQQEDSAVYLCASSFPGLGNTGELFFGEGSRLTVL.

The chain joins TRBV23-1 to TRBJ1-5; D remains ambiguous. TRBV23-1 is filed as an ORF, its function uncertain. The CDR3 runs 14 residues. The V gene lost 7 bases and the J gene lost 4 bases, with 14 bases spanning the gap. In DNA, the CDR3 is TGCGCCAGCATCCCCGGAAACCCGAATCAGCCCCAGCATTTT. Translating it yields CASIPGNPNQPQHF.

V and J are TRBV5-1 and TRBJ1-2; 8 positions match TRBD1. The length of the CDR3 is 15 residues. The V gene's germline CDR1 is SGHRS and CDR2 YFSETQ. Unmatched junction bases numbered 8, after V lost 0 bases and J lost 7 bases. The CDR3 region has the DNA TGCGCCAGCAGCTTGGCCGTGACAGGGGTAGGTGGCTACACCTTC. Amino acid sequence: CASSLAVTGVGGYTF.

The table lists this clone with many counts. The V gene is TRBV6-5, the J gene TRBJ1-1, with D possibly TRBD1 on 6 matching bases. Trimming removed 6 bases at V and 0 bases at J, with 14 bases between. The CDR3 covers 15 residues. From germline, CDR1 is MNHEY and CDR2 SVGAGI. This chain's CDR3 is CASRQKGGMNTEAFF. The CDR3 DNA sequence: TGTGCCAGCAGACAAAAGGGGGGGATGAACACTGAAGCTTTCTTT.

The chain joins TRBV7-9 to TRBJ2-2; D may match TRBD1 or TRBD2 (6 bases each). This CDR3 has 13 amino acids. V was shortened by 9 bases and J by 2 bases, with 10 bases between the two germline ends. CDR1 is SEHNR and CDR2 is FQNEAQ in the germline V gene (reference sequence). The CDR3 region has the DNA TGTGCCAGACAGGGACTTAACACCGGGGAGCTGTTTTTT. It is translated as CARQGLNTGELFF.

V and J are TRBV2 and TRBJ1-1; no clear D. Germline CDR1 reads SNHLY; CDR2 reads FYNNEI. This CDR3 is 11 amino acids long. Between the trimmed V and J ends, which lost 6 bases and 1 base, there was a span of 3 bases. The chain's CDR3 is CASRQNTEAFF. DNA for the CDR3: TGTGCCAGCAGACAGAACACTGAAGCTTTCTTT.

The genes are TRBV5-5 and TRBJ2-5; TRBD1 is a possible D gene (6 bases). Looked up from germline, CDR1 is SGHKS and CDR2 is YYEKEE (reference sequence). With 1 base removed from V and 5 bases from J, the gap between germline ends came to 12 bases. This CDR3 contains 14 residues. Here the CDR3 reads CASSLFSGDETQYF. CDR3 DNA: TGTGCCAGCAGCTTGTTTTCAGGGGATGAGACCCAGTACTTC.

This chain uses TRBV24-1 with TRBJ2-1; 12 bases map to TRBD2. Germline V gene data show CDR1 as KGHDR and CDR2 as SFDVKD. This CDR3 is built from 17 residues. Trimming removed 5 bases from V and 3 bases from J; junction bases left unmatched: 7. As DNA, the CDR3 is TGTGCCACCAGTGGCCAGACTAGCGGGAGAGGCTACAATGAGCAGTTCTTC. Protein: CATSGQTSGRGYNEQFF.

This sequence joins TRBV9 and TRBJ2-1, with D perhaps TRBD1 (5 bases). This CDR3 region has 15 residues. The germline CDR1 and CDR2 sequences are SGDLS and YYNGEE. Trimming shortened V by 2 bases and J by 4 bases, and 13 bases separated the two germline ends. CDR3 nucleotides: TGTGCCAGCAGCGTTGGTGGGGCCCGTTACAATGAGCAGTTCTTC. Translation: CASSVGGARYNEQFF.

This clone was counted once. CDR3 sequence reads: CASSEALRQAGNTIYF. In nucleotides, the CDR3 is TGTGCCAGCAGTGAAGCGCTCAGACAGGCTGGAAACACCATATATTTT. The genes are TRBV6-1 and TRBJ1-3, with D perhaps TRBD1 (6 bases). V was shortened by 0 bases and J by 2 bases, with 11 bases between the two germline ends. The CDR3 extends over 16 amino acids. The germline gives CDR1 MNHNS, CDR2 SASEGT.

The chain links TRBV29-1 to TRBJ2-1; D is tentatively TRBD1 or TRBD2 (5 bases each). The CDR3 extends over 13 amino acids. V lost 1 base and J lost 6, with 10 bases in between. CDR1 SQVTM and CDR2 ANQGSEA come from the germline V gene. As DNA, the CDR3 is TGCAGCGTTGAAGGGGACCCTGGCAATGAGCAGTTCTTC. Amino acids: CSVEGDPGNEQFF.

V usage is TRBV12-3 or TRBV12-4 and J usage is TRBJ2-3, with 8 bases that match TRBD2. After removal of 5 bases from V and 7 bases from J, the junction contained 5 bases not matched to a gene. This CDR3 is 13 amino acids long. Written as DNA, the CDR3 is TGTGCCAGCAGTCGGACTAGCTCTTATACGCAGTATTTT. Translated: CASSRTSSYTQYF.

The V and J genes are TRBV10-3 and TRBJ2-3; 11 bases are shared with TRBD2. V shed 2 bases, J shed 6 bases, and the junction held 16 bases outside the gene matches. This CDR3 spans 19 amino acids. Germline-derived CDR1 and CDR2 are ENHRY and SYGVKD. The CDR3 region has the DNA TGTGCCATCAGTGAGATAACTAGCGGGAGACCACCCCTGGGGGATACGCAGTATTTT. It yields the protein CAISEITSGRPPLGDTQYF.

The gene calls are TRBV11-2 and TRBJ2-1; 7 bases align to TRBD2. The CDR3 has 16 residues. With V trimmed by 5 bases and J by 3 bases, 10 bases remained unmatched. Germline V gives CDR1 SGHAT, CDR2 FQNNGV. The CDR3 DNA follows: TGTGCCAGCAGCCCCGGGGCTAGCGGTAACTACAATGAGCAGTTCTTC. This sequence encodes CASSPGASGNYNEQFF.

The chain carries TRBV5-1 and TRBJ1-2; maybe TRBD1 (6 bases). Trimming shortened V by 4 bases and J by 8 bases, and 15 bases separated the two germline ends. The CDR3 runs to 13 residues. Germline CDR1 SGHRS, CDR2 YFSETQ. The CDR3 DNA reads as TGCGCCAGCAGCACTCGACAGGTTGGAGGCTACACCTTC. Encoded protein: CASSTRQVGGYTF. Filled out from reference TRBV5-1 and TRBJ1-2, the complete variable domain reads KAGVTQTPRYLIKTRGQQVTLSCSPISGHRSVSWYQQTPGQGLQFLFEYFSETQRNKGNFPGRFSGRQFSNSRSEMNVSTLELGDSALYLCASSTRQVGGYTFGSGTRLTVV.

This clone was seen only once. The V and J genes are TRBV11-2 and TRBJ1-6; D ambiguous. The CDR3 has 13 residues. Germline CDR1 reads SGHAT; CDR2 reads FQNNGV. Between the trimmed V and J ends, which lost 5 bases and 9 bases, there was a span of 11 bases. CDR3 region: CASSLSEGSPLHF. The CDR3 DNA sequence: TGTGCCAGCAGCCTCTCGGAGGGTTCACCCCTCCACTTT.

The chain carries TRBV29-1 and TRBJ1-1, with TRBD1 identical over 10 bases. The germline V gene encodes CDR1 SQVTM and CDR2 ANQGSEA. There are 14 residues in the CDR3. Trimming cost V 7 bases and J 0 bases; bases outside gene matches: 5. CDR3 coding DNA: TGCAGCGCTCAGACAGGGGGCTTGAACACTGAAGCTTTCTTT. It specifies CSAQTGGLNTEAFF.

This rearrangement joins TRBV6-5 to TRBJ1-4; D perhaps matches TRBD1 (6 bases). V was cut by 2 bases and J by 7 bases, with 8 bases left in between. The CDR3 is 13 residues long. Germline CDR1 MNHEY, CDR2 SVGAGI. For the CDR3, the DNA is TGTGCCAGCAGTTACGCCAGGGGTGAAAAACTGTTTTTT. Amino acid sequence: CASSYARGEKLFF.

The CDR3 reads CASSPGQWEYGYTF. The CDR3 DNA reads TGCGCCAGCAGCCCGGGACAGTGGGAGTATGGCTACACCTTC. The V gene is TRBV4-1, the J gene TRBJ1-2, with 7 bases fitting TRBD1. From germline, CDR1 is MGHRA and CDR2 YSYEKL. This CDR3 is built from 14 residues. Trimming removed 4 bases from V and 5 bases from J; junction bases left unmatched: 7.

The chain is built from TRBV5-4 and TRBJ1-1, with D unclear. CDR3 length: 11 residues. In germline, CDR1 is SGHNT, CDR2 YYREEE (reference sequence). The ends were cut back, 1 base at V and 5 bases at J, with 3 bases in the middle. CDR3 residues: CASSLRTEAFF. The CDR3 region has the DNA TGTGCCAGCAGCTTGCGAACTGAAGCTTTCTTT.

V is TRBV21-1 and J is TRBJ2-7. TRBV21-1 is a pseudogene. The CDR3 covers 15 residues. This CDR3 reads CASDRSGDRSYEQYF. As DNA, the CDR3 is TGTGCCAGCGACAGGTCGGGGGATCGCTCCTACGAGCAGTACTTC.

The chain recombines TRBV7-9 with TRBJ2-5, with 11 nucleotides matching TRBD1. V was clipped by 7 bases and J by 3 bases; unmatched bases: 7. This CDR3 is built from 15 residues. CDR1 SEHNR and CDR2 FQNEAQ come from the germline V gene (reference sequence). The CDR3 DNA reads as TGTGCCAGCACCCCATGGGACAGGGGGGAAGAGACCCAGTACTTC. This translates into CASTPWDRGEETQYF.

The chain combines TRBV19 with TRBJ1-1; TRBD1 aligns across 7 bases. Germline V gives CDR1 LNHDA, CDR2 SQIVND (reference sequence). V lost 5 bases, J lost 5 bases, and 11 bases stayed unmatched. This CDR3 is built from 15 residues. The CDR3 region has the DNA TGTGCCAGTAGTGCTCACAGGGGTCAAGGGACTGAAGCTTTCTTT. Protein: CASSAHRGQGTEAFF.

The V call is TRBV5-1, the J call TRBJ2-5; 10 bases are shared with TRBD1. Germline-derived CDR1 and CDR2 are SGHRS and YFSETQ. There are 14 residues in the CDR3. The J segment lost 3 bases and the V segment lost 3 bases, leaving 2 bases of the junction unmatched. The CDR3 loop reads CASSWGQGKETQYF. The DNA of the CDR3 is TGCGCCAGCAGCTGGGGACAGGGGAAAGAGACCCAGTACTTC.

The chain employs TRBV5-1 and TRBJ1-2; TRBD1 matches 7 bases. The germline V gene encodes CDR1 SGHRS and CDR2 YFSETQ. V gave up 4 bases and J gave up 3 bases; unmatched junction bases: 9. CDR3 size: 15 residues. This CDR3 reads CASSPRQGGDYGYTF. In DNA form, the CDR3 reads TGCGCCAGCAGCCCGAGACAGGGTGGAGACTATGGCTACACCTTC.